The clone carrying this TCR beta chain was found once. A much larger clone lies a single base off, so this may be a read error. Germline values: CDR1 MDHEN, CDR2 SYDVKM. The CDR3 contains 17 residues. The tissue used was unsorted bulk material of about 19-31 mg. RNA and DNA were co-extracted from it with the AllPrep DNA/RNA mini kit. From roughly 500 ng total RNA, TCR beta cDNA was generated with a primer in the constant region. Researchers made the TCR beta libraries by running three nested multiplex PCR rounds with slightly modified ARM-PCR. The first two PCR rounds used TRBV1-TRBV30 forward primers with a C-beta reverse primer, about 10 cycles each. TCRdb re-called the multiplex PCR reads through MiXCR, storing one row per CDR3 protein. The data hold roughly 100,000 distinct CDR3 sequences, with around 84% observed a single time. The data were obtained in a study of tumor-infiltrating lymphocytes in primary liver carcinoma.

The origin of this receptor is a man in his forties with primary liver carcinoma and hepatitis B virus infection. The material sequenced was liver tumor tissue from sampling region 3. This sample's subset: tumor region T3, left-lateral pole. This sequence joins TRBV28 and TRBJ2-1; 7 nucleotides align to TRBD1. CDR3 amino acids: CASSSWDRRSSYSEQFF. The CDR3 nucleotides read TGTGCCAGCAGTTCATGGGACAGAAGAAGCTCCTACAGTGAGCAGTTCTTC.